Listed below are T cell receptor beta chains from one sample, sequenced in a study of regulatory T cells in long-lasting Graves disease. TCRdb passed the multiplex PCR reads through MiXCR, listing each CDR3 protein once. The sample holds 310,000 or so distinct CDR3 sequences, about 19% seen once. The sequenced sample was peripheral blood mononuclear cells (PBMCs), obtained when the disease was refractory, from a patient treated with antithyroid drugs. The receptor source for this set is a female donor with Graves disease. Both conserved end residues are part of each CDR3. The D gene is left open where the match is weak. Only part of the rows carry a size: once, few, many, or a class if the clone is expanded.

j_call,d_call,v_call,clone_size,cdr3_nt,cdr3_aa
TRBJ2-2,-,TRBV27,-,TGTGCCAGCAGTTTACTAGGCAGGGAAGGCACCGGGGAGCTGTTTTTT,CASSLLGREGTGELFF
TRBJ2-7,-,TRBV11-2,many,TGTGCCAGCAGCTCCGGGACAATAGGATACGAGCAGTACTTC,CASSSGTIGYEQYF
TRBJ1-3,-,TRBV7-9,-,TGTGCCAGCAGCTTTAGCACGTCGGACATTGGAAACACCATATATTTT,CASSFSTSDIGNTIYF
TRBJ1-3,-,TRBV3-1,-,TGTGCCAGCAGCCAGTACTCAGGACTTACCTCTGGAAACACCATATATTTT,CASSQYSGLTSGNTIYF
TRBJ1-3,-,TRBV2,few,TGTGCCAGCAGTGAGAGAGGGGGCTCTGGAAACACCATATATTTT,CASSERGGSGNTIYF
TRBJ2-2,TRBD1,TRBV6-1,few,TGTGCCAGCAGTGACGGACAGGGGTCAGGGGAGCTGTTTTTT,CASSDGQGSGELFF
TRBJ2-3,-,TRBV5-1,-,TGTGCCAGCCGGGGGAGCTCTAGCACAGATACGCAGTATTTT,CASRGSSSTDTQYF
TRBJ1-2,TRBD1,TRBV29-1,many,TGCAGCGTTGAAACAGGGGTTATAGGCTACACCTTC,CSVETGVIGYTF
TRBJ2-1,TRBD2,TRBV3-1,-,TGTGCCAGCAGCCAAGGGGGACTAGCGCGGAATGAGCAGTTCTTC,CASSQGGLARNEQFF
TRBJ2-7,-,TRBV9,few,TGTGCCAGCAGCCAAAAGGCAGGCTACGAGCAGTACTTC,CASSQKAGYEQYF
TRBJ1-6,-,TRBV5-6,-,TGTGCCAGCAGCTTGGACAGGGAGCCATTCCCCCTCCACTTT,CASSLDREPFPLHF
TRBJ1-1,-,TRBV6-1,few,TGTGCCAGCAGATCCCGGGACCCAGGCCATGAAGCTTTCTTT,CASRSRDPGHEAFF
TRBJ1-2,-,TRBV29-1,-,TGCAGCGTTGAAGAACGAGGCTACACCTTC,CSVEERGYTF
TRBJ1-4,TRBD1,TRBV6-2/TRBV6-3,-,TGTGCCAGCAGTTACTCCGGCAGGGGGGCTAATGAAAAACTGTTTTTT,CASSYSGRGANEKLFF
TRBJ1-5,-,TRBV20-1,few,TGCAGTGCTAGAGAGACAGTCGGTCAGCCCCATCATTTT,CSARETVGQPHHF
TRBJ2-5,-,TRBV5-6,many,TGTGCCAGCAGCTTTGGAGGGAGGCGGGAGACCCAGTACTTC,CASSFGGRRETQYF
TRBJ1-6,TRBD1,TRBV5-6,-,TGTGCCAGTTCCGCATGGGACAGAGGTTCACCCCTCCACTTT,CASSAWDRGSPLHF
TRBJ1-4,-,TRBV15,many,TGTGCCACCAGCAGAGACAGGACGAATGAAAAACTGTTTTTT,CATSRDRTNEKLFF
TRBJ2-2,TRBD2,TRBV6-1,-,TGTGCCAGCAGGGTCGGACTAGGGAACACCGGGGAGCTGTTTTTT,CASRVGLGNTGELFF
TRBJ2-3,TRBD2,TRBV2,-,TGTGCCAGCAGTCAGGGACTAGCGGGAGCTTCCGATACGCAGTATTTT,CASSQGLAGASDTQYF
TRBJ1-5,-,TRBV20-1,few,TGCAGTGCTAGTAGAGGGGAGGGACAGCCCCAGCATTTT,CSASRGEGQPQHF
TRBJ2-1,TRBD2,TRBV5-1,-,TGCGCCAGCAGTTACCCGGGACTAGCGGGATTGAATGAGCAGTTCTTC,CASSYPGLAGLNEQFF
TRBJ1-5,-,TRBV7-8,many,TGTGCCAGCAGCTTGAATACAGGCACTAATCAGCCCCAGCATTTT,CASSLNTGTNQPQHF
TRBJ2-2,-,TRBV10-2,few,TGCGCCAGCAGTGAGACGCCAGATAACACCGGGGAGCTGTTTTTT,CASSETPDNTGELFF
TRBJ1-5,-,TRBV3-1,many,TGTGCCAGCAGTCAAGCGGGGGGCAATCAGCCCCAGCATTTT,CASSQAGGNQPQHF
TRBJ2-7,TRBD1,TRBV7-2,many,TGTGCCAGCAGCCCACTTACAGGACAGGGTAAAGACTACGAGCAGTACTTC,CASSPLTGQGKDYEQYF
TRBJ1-2,-,TRBV6-5,many,TGTGCCAGCAGTTTCACAGGGTGGAATGGCTACACCTTC,CASSFTGWNGYTF
TRBJ2-5,TRBD1,TRBV5-1,-,TGCGCCAGCAGCTTAGGGACAGGGGGACACGCTCCAGAGACCCAGTACTTC,CASSLGTGGHAPETQYF
TRBJ1-6,-,TRBV6-4,-,TGTGCCAGCAGTTACGCGGGGAGACAGGCCAGCTCACCCCTCCACTTT,CASSYAGRQASSPLHF
TRBJ2-5,-,TRBV6-1,many,TGTGCCAGCAGTAGAACTAATCTGGAGACCCAGTACTTC,CASSRTNLETQYF
TRBJ2-2,-,TRBV12-3/TRBV12-4,-,TGTGCCAGCAGCCGGGTTGAGACCGGGGAGCTGTTTTTT,CASSRVETGELFF